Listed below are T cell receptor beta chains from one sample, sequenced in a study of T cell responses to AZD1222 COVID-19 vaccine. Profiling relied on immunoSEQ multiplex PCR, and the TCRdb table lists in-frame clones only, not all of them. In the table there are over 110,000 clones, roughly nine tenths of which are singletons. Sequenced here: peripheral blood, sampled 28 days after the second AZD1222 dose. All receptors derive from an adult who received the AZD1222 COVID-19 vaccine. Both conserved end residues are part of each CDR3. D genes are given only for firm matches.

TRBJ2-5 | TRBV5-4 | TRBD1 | TGTGCCAGCAGCCAAGTTGACAGGGGAGAGACCCAGTACTTC | CASSQVDRGETQYF
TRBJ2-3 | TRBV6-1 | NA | TGTGCCAGCAGTGAACAGGGGACCTTTTCGGATACGCAGTATTTT | CASSEQGTFSDTQYF
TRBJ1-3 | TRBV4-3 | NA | TGCGCCAGCAGCCTCGCAGGCGGCTCTGGAAACACCATATATTTT | CASSLAGGSGNTIYF
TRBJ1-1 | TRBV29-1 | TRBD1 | TGCAGCGTCTTACAGGGGACGAACACTGAAGCTTTCTTT | CSVLQGTNTEAFF
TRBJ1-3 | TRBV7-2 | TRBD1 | TGTGCCAGCAGCTTAGAGCCGACAGGGGGAAACACCATATATTTT | CASSLEPTGGNTIYF
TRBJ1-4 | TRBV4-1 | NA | TGCGCCAGCAGCCAAAGGGACTCTAGTAATGAAAAACTGTTTTTT | CASSQRDSSNEKLFF
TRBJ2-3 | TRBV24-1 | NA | TGTGCCACCAGTCACGGCGGGGCTAGCACAGATACGCAGTATTTT | CATSHGGASTDTQYF
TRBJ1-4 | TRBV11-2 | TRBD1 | TGTGCCAGCAGCTTAGAGGACAGGGGTAATGAAAAACTGTTTTTT | CASSLEDRGNEKLFF
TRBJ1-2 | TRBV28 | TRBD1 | TGTGCCAGCAACCGGGACAGGGTGAATGGCTACACCTTC | CASNRDRVNGYTF
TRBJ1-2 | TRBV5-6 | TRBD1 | TGTGCCAGCAGCGGGGGGGACAGGGAGGGCGGCTACACCTTC | CASSGGDREGGYTF